One TCR beta chain is described in this entry. The target antigen is unknown. Donors had nominal health at sampling but likely had unrecorded immune exposures. These data originate in a study of cytomegalovirus exposure and HLA in healthy donors. V was shortened by 4 bases and J by 7 bases, with 9 bases between the two germline ends. Germline assignment: CDR1 SGHRS and CDR2 YFSETQ. The CDR3 loop spans 13 amino acids. PCR was performed using 60 Vbeta and 13 Jbeta primers. The repertoire was sequenced with immunoSEQ multiplex PCR; TCRdb's copy has only in-frame clones and lacks some. The table has some 120,000 clones, 81% seen once; the top ten hold 3% to 5%. Study conclusions and caveats: The majority of CMV-associated TCR beta chains were reported as apparently HLA-restricted in a later analysis. The study dropped some indistinguishable V segments, TRBV6-2 and TRBV6-3 among them.

Sequencing used PBMCs. The receptor was isolated from a woman under 40 in good health and CMV-seronegative. The chain uses TRBV5-1 and TRBJ1-6; no clear D gene. The CDR3: CASSPGINSPLHF. DNA for the CDR3: TGCGCCAGCAGCCCGGGGATCAATTCACCCCTCCACTTT.